Below, one T cell receptor (beta chain) is given with its context. This table comes from immunoSEQ multiplex PCR, and its TCRdb copy is limited to in-frame clones, with some not included. The sample has under 350,000 clones; around nine tenths are singletons. The CDR3 has 14 amino acids. Deletions cut 5 bases from V and 5 bases from J, with 16 bases between. Germline CDR1 reads SGHAT; CDR2 reads FQNNGV. The data were obtained in a study of blood T cell repertoires in COVID-19. Study context: The origin of the acute and convalescent COVID-19 samples was the United States, Italy and Spain. T cells, B-cell-depleted T cells, or PBMCs supplied cDNA or gDNA.

Individuals drawn from around 25 US areas were roughly 18 to 89 years old. Grouping used clinical history reported by participants in a survey and questionnaire. The TCR sequence derives from a woman aged 18-30 years who had recovered from COVID-19. The chain joins TRBV11-2 to TRBJ2-7, with a possible D match to TRBD2 (6 bases). The sequenced sample was PBMCs or T cells enriched from blood (not recorded which). CDR3 sequence: CASSPGRLAHEQYF. The CDR3 DNA reads TGTGCCAGCAGCCCCGGTAGGCTAGCGCACGAGCAGTACTTC. Full variable domain (rest looked up from reference TRBV11-2 and TRBJ2-7): EAGVAQSPRYKIIEKRQSVAFWCNPISGHATLYWYQQILGQGPKLLIQFQNNGVVDDSQLPKDRFSAERLKGVDSTLKIQPAKLEDSAVYLCASSPGRLAHEQYFGPGTRLTVT.